The 28 T cell receptor beta chains presented below share a single source sample, sequenced in a study of cytomegalovirus exposure and HLA in healthy donors. The PCR employed 60 Vbeta primers together with 13 Jbeta primers. Clones were read by immunoSEQ multiplex PCR, and TCRdb kept only the in-frame ones, dropping some. The data hold approximately 210,000 clones, with 60% to 85% observed a single time. Sequenced: PBMCs. The receptors were sampled from a girl aged 10 to 17 in good health and CMV-seropositive.

The chain links TRBV10-2 to TRBJ1-1, with D possibly matching TRBD1 (6 bases). V gave up 6 bases and J gave up 8 bases, with 10 bases separating them. The CDR3 runs 11 residues. The germline CDR1 and CDR2 sequences are WSHSY and SAAADI. The CDR3 here is CASRITGEAFF. CDR3 in DNA: TGCGCCAGCAGAATTACAGGGGAAGCTTTCTTT.

This chain joins TRBV4-1 and TRBJ1-2; D is ambiguous. The CDR3 runs to 13 residues. Germline V gene sequence: CDR1 MGHRA, CDR2 YSYEKL. Trimming pared 4 bases from V and 8 bases from J, leaving 14 bases between. Here the CDR3 reads CASSREGTGGYTF. The CDR3 bases are TGCGCCAGCAGCCGCGAAGGAACCGGGGGCTACACCTTC.

This clone came up a few times. The genes are TRBV6-5 and TRBJ1-4, with a tentative D call TRBD1 (5 bases). V was pared by 6 bases and J by 4 bases, with 15 bases between. Per the germline V gene, CDR1 is MNHEY and CDR2 is SVGAGI. The length of the CDR3 is 15 residues. The CDR3 reads CASSSGDSHNEKLFF. In nucleotides, the CDR3 is TGTGCCAGCAGCTCCGGCGACAGCCATAATGAAAAACTGTTTTTT.

This clone has only a few counts. The chain links TRBV2 to TRBJ1-1; D gene ambiguous. V lost 5 bases and J 0 bases, leaving 7 bases between the germline ends. This CDR3 contains 13 residues. Germline-derived CDR1 and CDR2 are SNHLY and FYNNEI. CDR3 loop: CASSLGMNTEAFF. In DNA form, the CDR3 reads TGTGCCAGCAGTCTCGGGATGAACACTGAAGCTTTCTTT.

The chain has TRBV5-8 and TRBJ1-5; TRBD1 is a possible D gene (6 bases). There are 15 residues in the CDR3. The V end lost 2 bases, the J end lost 0 bases, and 9 bases lay between the germline ends. From germline, CDR1 is SGHTS and CDR2 YDEGEE. The CDR3 region is CASSFRGYSNQPQHF. The CDR3 DNA is TGTGCCAGCAGCTTCAGGGGTTATAGCAATCAGCCCCAGCATTTT.

In its sample, this clone was seen a few times. The V and J genes are TRBV4-3 and TRBJ2-1; D ambiguous. Germline V lookup: CDR1 LGHNA, CDR2 YSLEER. This CDR3 is built from 15 residues. The V gene lost 4 bases and the J gene lost 0 bases, with 10 bases spanning the gap. The CDR3 sequence: CASSPSGSSYNEQFF. In nucleotides, the CDR3 is TGCGCCAGCAGCCCTAGTGGCAGCTCCTACAATGAGCAGTTCTTC.

This clone was counted only a few times. The DNA for the CDR3 is TGTGCCAGCAAAACCGGGACAGGGGACTATGGCTACACCTTC. It specifies CASKTGTGDYGYTF. This chain links TRBV11-2 with TRBJ1-2; 10 nucleotides match TRBD1. The CDR3 sequence is 14 residues long. The germline gives CDR1 SGHAT, CDR2 FQNNGV. The V gene end was trimmed by 7 bases and the J gene end by 3 bases; junction bases not matched to a gene: 5.

The V call is TRBV5-4, the J call TRBJ2-5, with D tentatively TRBD2 (7 bases). The CDR3 is made up of 14 amino acids. Trimming pared 4 bases from V and 3 bases from J, leaving 13 bases between. In germline, CDR1 is SGHNT, CDR2 YYREEE (reference sequence). CDR3 nucleotides: TGTGCCAGCAGCCCTCTAGGGGGGGAAGAGACCCAGTACTTC. Protein: CASSPLGGEETQYF.

The chain carries TRBV19 and TRBJ2-3, with D possibly TRBD2 on 5 matching bases. Trimming removed 2 bases from V and 2 bases from J, with 8 bases in between. CDR1 is LNHDA, CDR2 SQIVND, per germline (reference sequence). The CDR3 runs 14 residues. The CDR3 loop reads CASSITGITDTQYF. As DNA, the CDR3 is TGTGCCAGTAGTATAACCGGGATCACAGATACGCAGTATTTT.

This clone has just a few counts. V gene TRBV23-1 combines with J gene TRBJ1-3; D gene unclear. TRBV23-1 is an ORF; its function is uncertain. The CDR3 covers 15 residues. With 1 base removed from V and 0 bases from J, the gap between germline ends came to 7 bases. For the CDR3, the DNA is TGCGCCAGCAGTCAATTTATCAGCTCTGGAAACACCATATATTTT. Amino acids: CASSQFISSGNTIYF.

The chain joins TRBV7-2 to TRBJ1-2, with 8 bases aligning to TRBD1. CDR1 and CDR2 (germline): SGHTA, FQGNSA. The V segment lost 4 bases and the J segment 6 bases; nucleotides outside the gene matches: 4. The CDR3 has 13 residues. CDR3 residues: CASSWDRRNGYTF. Here the CDR3 DNA reads TGTGCCAGCAGCTGGGACAGGCGAAATGGCTACACCTTC. The whole variable domain, remainder taken from reference TRBV7-2 and TRBJ1-2, is GAGVSQSPSNKVTEKGKDVELRCDPISGHTALYWYRQSLGQGLEFLIYFQGNSAPDKSGLPSDRFSAERTGGSVSTLTIQRTQQEDSAVYLCASSWDRRNGYTFGSGTRLTVV.

The V gene is TRBV9, the J gene TRBJ2-1, with 7 bases fitting TRBD2. Germline CDR1 SGDLS, CDR2 YYNGEE. The CDR3 sequence is 16 residues long. V was pared by 3 bases and J by 9 bases, with 15 bases of the junction left unmatched. The CDR3 is CASSGGAWTSSGEQFF. Here the CDR3 DNA reads TGTGCCAGCAGCGGCGGGGCGTGGACTAGTTCCGGTGAGCAGTTCTTC.

V is TRBV5-4 and J is TRBJ2-7, with 8 bases matching TRBD1. Per germline, CDR1 SGHNT and CDR2 YYREEE (reference sequence). This CDR3 has 15 amino acids. V lost 4 bases, J lost 6 bases, and 12 bases stayed unmatched. As DNA, the CDR3 is TGTGCCAGCAGCCAACAGGGGGGAGGAACGGTCGAGCAGTACTTC. Its protein product is CASSQQGGGTVEQYF.

The chain couples TRBV10-3 to TRBJ2-1; TRBD2 agrees at 7 bases. Trimming cost V 8 bases and J 8 bases; bases outside gene matches: 9. This CDR3 spans 13 amino acids. CDR1 is ENHRY and CDR2 is SYGVKD in the germline V gene. CDR3 coding DNA: TGTGCCATCGGTGGGGGGGTTTCGGATGAGCAGTTCTTC. This codes for CAIGGGVSDEQFF.

The rearrangement links TRBV4-3 to TRBJ2-1; the match to TRBD2 covers 11 bases. The CDR3 is 15 amino acids. The V and J ends lost 4 bases and 3 bases, in that order; junction bases with no gene match: 2. CDR1 LGHNA and CDR2 YSLEER come from the germline V gene. The CDR3 DNA sequence: TGCGCCAGCAGCCCAACTAGCGGGGGCTACAATGAGCAGTTCTTC. It translates to CASSPTSGGYNEQFF.

The chain carries TRBV27 and TRBJ2-2, with 8 bases fitting TRBD2. The CDR3 is 18 residues long. Germline V gene sequence: CDR1 MNHEY, CDR2 SMNVEV (reference sequence). V lost 7 bases and J lost 0; bases outside the gene matches: 13. The CDR3 DNA sequence: TGTGCCAGCACCCATTTTGGCGGGGGGCACGCGAACACCGGGGAGCTGTTTTTT. Its protein product is CASTHFGGGHANTGELFF.

This clone was observed a handful of times. The chain joins TRBV19 to TRBJ2-7; TRBD1 might be the D (5 bases). V was cut by 0 bases and J by 5 bases, with 11 bases left in between. This CDR3 is built from 14 residues. The germline gives CDR1 LNHDA, CDR2 SQIVND (reference sequence). This CDR3 reads CASSIEPEGDEQYF. The DNA for the CDR3 is TGTGCCAGTAGTATAGAGCCGGAAGGGGACGAGCAGTACTTC.

This sequence joins TRBV6-1 and TRBJ1-6; TRBD1 agrees at 9 bases. Germline CDR1 reads MNHNS; CDR2 reads SASEGT. After removal of 3 bases from V and 8 bases from J, the junction contained 8 bases not matched to a gene. The CDR3 covers 16 residues. This CDR3 is CASSDDRGLSDSPLHF. The CDR3 region has the DNA TGTGCCAGCAGTGATGACAGGGGGTTGTCGGATTCACCCCTCCACTTT.

V usage is TRBV19 and J usage is TRBJ2-7; 7 bases are shared with TRBD1. The CDR3 extends over 14 amino acids. Germline CDR1 LNHDA, CDR2 SQIVND (reference sequence). V shed 4 bases, J shed 0 bases, and the junction held 3 bases outside the gene matches. CDR3 loop: CASSRDSHSYEQYF. The CDR3 DNA sequence: TGTGCCAGTAGTAGGGACAGCCACTCCTACGAGCAGTACTTC.

The genes are TRBV4-1 and TRBJ2-7, with D possibly matching TRBD1 (6 bases). CDR1 and CDR2 (germline): MGHRA, YSYEKL. V was trimmed by 5 bases and J by 3 bases, leaving 17 bases between them. This CDR3 region has 15 residues. The chain's CDR3 is CASSSQGLRVYEQYF. CDR3 bases: TGCGCCAGCAGCTCACAGGGTCTGAGGGTCTACGAGCAGTACTTC.

V and J are TRBV12-5 and TRBJ2-3; tentatively, D is TRBD2 (5 bases). Germline CDR1 is LGHNT and CDR2 is FRNRAP. The CDR3 is 15 residues long. The V end was cut by 7 bases, the J end by 4 bases, with 18 bases between. The CDR3 bases are TGTGCTAGTGATGGCATAGGAGGCCCCCCAGATACGCAGTATTTT. Protein sequence: CASDGIGGPPDTQYF.

The chain uses TRBV5-4 and TRBJ1-2; D not resolved. This CDR3 contains 13 residues. The V and J ends lost 2 bases and 6 bases respectively, with 11 bases between them. CDR1 SGHNT and CDR2 YYREEE come from the germline V gene (reference sequence). The CDR3 region has the DNA TGTGCCAGCAGCTTATTCGGGGAGAATGGCTACACCTTC. Its protein product is CASSLFGENGYTF. Based on the CDR3 plus reference TRBV5-4 and TRBJ1-2, the full variable domain is ETGVTQSPTHLIKTRGQQVTLRCSSQSGHNTVSWYQQALGQGPQFIFQYYREEENGRGNFPPRFSGLQFPNYSSELNVNALELDDSALYLCASSLFGENGYTFGSGTRLTVV.

The J gene is TRBJ1-5, the V gene TRBV30; a possible D gene is TRBD1 (6 bases). Germline V gives CDR1 GTSNPN, CDR2 SVGIG (reference sequence). The CDR3 is 12 residues long. Deletions cut 3 bases from V and 7 bases from J, with 10 bases between. DNA of the CDR3: TGTGCCTGGAGCAGGGGAGAGCAGCCCCAGCATTTT. It specifies CAWSRGEQPQHF.

V is TRBV18 and J is TRBJ2-5; 10 bases fit TRBD2. There are 15 residues in the CDR3. Trimming cost V 1 base and J 6 bases; bases outside gene matches: 5. Germline values: CDR1 KGHSH, CDR2 LQKENI. CDR3 nucleotide sequence: TGTGCCAGCTCACCACAGCGGGGGGGGTCTCAGACCCAGTACTTC. It is translated as CASSPQRGGSQTQYF.

The CDR3 spells CASSFGQGASGYTF. The DNA of the CDR3 is TGTGCCAGCAGTTTTGGACAGGGGGCGTCTGGCTACACCTTC. V gene TRBV27 combines with J gene TRBJ1-2, with 11 bases that match TRBD1. Looked up from germline, CDR1 is MNHEY and CDR2 is SMNVEV (reference sequence). V gave up 3 bases and J gave up 7 bases; unmatched junction bases: 4. CDR3 length equals 14 residues.

The chain is built from TRBV6-6 and TRBJ2-7, with D possibly matching TRBD1 (5 bases). With 5 bases removed from V and 4 bases from J, the gap between germline ends came to 18 bases. The CDR3 totals 15 residues. Germline V lookup: CDR1 MNHNY, CDR2 SVGAGI (reference sequence). The CDR3 reads CASSPLGRTSYEQYF. CDR3 DNA sequence: TGTGCCAGCAGTCCCCTGGGCAGGACATCATACGAGCAGTACTTC.

The chain recombines TRBV5-1 with TRBJ1-6; no definite D call. Germline V gene data show CDR1 as SGHRS and CDR2 as YFSETQ. The CDR3 consists of 14 residues. The V end lost 2 bases, the J end lost 7 bases, and 10 bases lay between the germline ends. CDR3 bases: TGCGCCAGCAGCTTAGAGGTTAGGAATTCACCCCTCCACTTT. It specifies CASSLEVRNSPLHF. Full variable domain (outside the CDR3, taken from reference TRBV5-1 and TRBJ1-6): KAGVTQTPRYLIKTRGQQVTLSCSPISGHRSVSWYQQTPGQGLQFLFEYFSETQRNKGNFPGRFSGRQFSNSRSEMNVSTLELGDSALYLCASSLEVRNSPLHFGNGTRLTVT.

This clone appeared a single time. The CDR3 sequence: CASSQIAGTGAEQYF. The CDR3 DNA sequence: TGCGCCAGCAGCCAGATTGCCGGGACAGGGGCCGAGCAGTACTTC. The V call is TRBV4-3, the J call TRBJ2-7, with 10 bases aligning to TRBD1. The germline V gene encodes CDR1 LGHNA and CDR2 YSLEER. This CDR3 region has 15 residues. J lost 6 bases, V lost 3 bases, and 8 bases had no gene match.